These T cell receptor beta chains were read from a single sample in a study of blood T cell repertoires in COVID-19. Assay used: immunoSEQ multiplex PCR; TCRdb lists only in-frame clones, some missing. The table records 150,000 to 180,000 clones, roughly 80% of them present only once. Sequencing was carried out using peripheral blood. These receptors came from a woman aged 55-75 years with acute or convalescent COVID-19. Both conserved end residues are part of each CDR3. Fields, in order: V gene, clone size, D gene, J gene, CDR3 DNA, CDR3 protein. D genes are given only for firm matches. Not every row has a clone size; where given, it reads once, few, many or a size class.

v_call: TRBV13
clone_size: NA
d_call: NA
j_call: TRBJ1-6
cdr3_nt: TGTGCCAGCAAGGGGAGGGCCTATAATTCACCCCTCCACTTT
cdr3_aa: CASKGRAYNSPLHF

v_call: TRBV18
clone_size: NA
d_call: TRBD1
j_call: TRBJ1-2
cdr3_nt: TGTGCCAGCTCACGGACCGGGACAGAAGACTATGGCTACACCTTC
cdr3_aa: CASSRTGTEDYGYTF

v_call: TRBV6-5
clone_size: NA
d_call: TRBD2
j_call: TRBJ2-1
cdr3_nt: TGTGCCAGCCTAGCGGGGGGGCTTAACAATGAGCAGTTCTTC
cdr3_aa: CASLAGGLNNEQFF

v_call: TRBV10-2
clone_size: few
d_call: TRBD1
j_call: TRBJ2-2
cdr3_nt: TGCGCCAGCAGCGACAGGGCGGTGGGGGAGCTGTTTTTT
cdr3_aa: CASSDRAVGELFF

v_call: TRBV11-2
clone_size: NA
d_call: TRBD1
j_call: TRBJ1-4
cdr3_nt: TGTGCCAGCAGCATTGGGACAGCTCCAACTAATGAAAAACTGTTTTTT
cdr3_aa: CASSIGTAPTNEKLFF

v_call: TRBV7-9
clone_size: once
d_call: NA
j_call: TRBJ1-6
cdr3_nt: TGTGCCAGCAGCTTAGATGGAGTTTTGAATTCACCCCTCCACTTT
cdr3_aa: CASSLDGVLNSPLHF

v_call: TRBV18
clone_size: few
d_call: TRBD1
j_call: TRBJ2-1
cdr3_nt: TGTGCCAGCTCACCGGTGACAGGGGTTTACAATGAGCAGTTCTTC
cdr3_aa: CASSPVTGVYNEQFF

v_call: TRBV6-5
clone_size: NA
d_call: TRBD1
j_call: TRBJ2-1
cdr3_nt: TGTGCCAGCAGCCTCACAGGGGGGTCGGACAATGAGCAGTTCTTC
cdr3_aa: CASSLTGGSDNEQFF

v_call: TRBV20-1
clone_size: NA
d_call: NA
j_call: TRBJ1-1
cdr3_nt: TGCAGTGCCGAGGACACTGAAGCTTTCTTT
cdr3_aa: CSAEDTEAFF

v_call: TRBV18
clone_size: NA
d_call: NA
j_call: TRBJ2-1
cdr3_nt: TGTGCCAGCTCAGAGGACAATGAGCAGTTCTTC
cdr3_aa: CASSEDNEQFF

v_call: TRBV5-8
clone_size: NA
d_call: TRBD1
j_call: TRBJ1-5
cdr3_nt: TGTGCCAGCAGCTTGGACAGGGGCCACAATCAGCCCCAGCATTTT
cdr3_aa: CASSLDRGHNQPQHF

v_call: TRBV6-5
clone_size: NA
d_call: TRBD1
j_call: TRBJ1-5
cdr3_nt: TGTGCCAGCAGTCGCAGGGGGAATCAGCCCCAGCATTTT
cdr3_aa: CASSRRGNQPQHF

v_call: TRBV27
clone_size: NA
d_call: TRBD1
j_call: TRBJ2-4
cdr3_nt: TGTGCCAGCAGTTTATTAACCGGACAGGGGGCAGGCAAAAACATTCAGTACTTC
cdr3_aa: CASSLLTGQGAGKNIQYF

v_call: TRBV2
clone_size: NA
d_call: TRBD1
j_call: TRBJ1-3
cdr3_nt: TGTGCCAGCAGTTTACAGGGGGCTCGTGGAGACACCATATATTTT
cdr3_aa: CASSLQGARGDTIYF

v_call: TRBV10-2
clone_size: NA
d_call: TRBD2
j_call: TRBJ2-1
cdr3_nt: TGCGCCAGCAGCCTGGGGGGGGTCTGGAATGAGCAGTTCTTC
cdr3_aa: CASSLGGVWNEQFF

v_call: TRBV9
clone_size: NA
d_call: NA
j_call: TRBJ1-1
cdr3_nt: TGTGCCAGCAGCGTGACGGGAGTCACTGAAGCTTTCTTT
cdr3_aa: CASSVTGVTEAFF

v_call: TRBV6-6
clone_size: NA
d_call: NA
j_call: TRBJ1-5
cdr3_nt: TGTGCCAGCAGTAACCTCAGGGACTCCAATCAGCCCCAGCATTTT
cdr3_aa: CASSNLRDSNQPQHF

v_call: TRBV27
clone_size: NA
d_call: NA
j_call: TRBJ1-6
cdr3_nt: TGTGCCAGCAGTCCCCCCCCGATCGGAGGGTCCTTTTCACCCCTCCACTTT
cdr3_aa: CASSPPPIGGSFSPLHF

v_call: TRBV7-3
clone_size: NA
d_call: NA
j_call: TRBJ2-7
cdr3_nt: TGTGCCAGCAGCTCTGCGGGGGGACAGGGATACGAGCAGTACTTC
cdr3_aa: CASSSAGGQGYEQYF

v_call: TRBV7-9
clone_size: NA
d_call: TRBD1
j_call: TRBJ1-4
cdr3_nt: TGTGCCAGCAGCCCATGGACAGGGTTCGCAAAACTGTTTTTT
cdr3_aa: CASSPWTGFAKLFF

v_call: TRBV9
clone_size: NA
d_call: TRBD1
j_call: TRBJ1-2
cdr3_nt: TGTGCCAGCAGCCCCCGGACAGGAACTTATGGCTACACCTTC
cdr3_aa: CASSPRTGTYGYTF

v_call: TRBV7-3
clone_size: few
d_call: TRBD1
j_call: TRBJ1-2
cdr3_nt: TGTGCCAGCAGCCATAGCCCGGGACAGGGTGCTAATGGCTACACCTTC
cdr3_aa: CASSHSPGQGANGYTF

v_call: TRBV5-6
clone_size: NA
d_call: TRBD1
j_call: TRBJ1-3
cdr3_nt: TGTGCCAGCAGCTTGTTCGGGACAGGGGTTGGAAACACCATATATTTT
cdr3_aa: CASSLFGTGVGNTIYF

v_call: TRBV11-2
clone_size: few
d_call: TRBD1
j_call: TRBJ1-6
cdr3_nt: TGTGCCAGCAGCTTAAGTAGGGGACAGAATTCACCCCTCCACTTT
cdr3_aa: CASSLSRGQNSPLHF

v_call: TRBV5-6
clone_size: NA
d_call: NA
j_call: TRBJ1-1
cdr3_nt: TGTGCCAGCAGCTTGGCCGGCAGAATGACTGGGACTGAAGCTTTCTTT
cdr3_aa: CASSLAGRMTGTEAFF

v_call: TRBV5-6
clone_size: few
d_call: TRBD1
j_call: TRBJ1-3
cdr3_nt: TGTGCCAGCAGCTGGACCGGGACAGCGAGAATTGTATCTGGAAACACCATATATTTT
cdr3_aa: CASSWTGTARIVSGNTIYF

v_call: TRBV5-1
clone_size: NA
d_call: NA
j_call: TRBJ2-7
cdr3_nt: TGCGCCAGCAGCTCGGAGCCTTCCTCCTACGAGCAGTACTTC
cdr3_aa: CASSSEPSSYEQYF

v_call: TRBV4-1
clone_size: NA
d_call: NA
j_call: TRBJ1-5
cdr3_nt: TGCGCCAGCAGCCAAGTACAGGGCCGTAATCAGCCCCAGCATTTT
cdr3_aa: CASSQVQGRNQPQHF

v_call: TRBV5-1
clone_size: NA
d_call: NA
j_call: TRBJ1-5
cdr3_nt: TGCGCCAGCAGCCCCATCCCACCGGACAGAGGCAATCAGCCCCAGCATTTT
cdr3_aa: CASSPIPPDRGNQPQHF

v_call: TRBV3-1/TRBV3-2
clone_size: NA
d_call: TRBD1
j_call: TRBJ1-2
cdr3_nt: TGTGCCAGCAGCCAAGGACGGACAGGGAGCTATGGCTACACCTTC
cdr3_aa: CASSQGRTGSYGYTF

v_call: TRBV6-5
clone_size: NA
d_call: TRBD1
j_call: TRBJ2-3
cdr3_nt: TGTGCCAGCAGGACAGGGGGCCCTACAGATACGCAGTATTTT
cdr3_aa: CASRTGGPTDTQYF

v_call: TRBV19
clone_size: once
d_call: TRBD1
j_call: TRBJ1-5
cdr3_nt: TGTGCCAGTAGTTTAAGGACAGGGGCGTTCACCCCTAGCAATCAGCCCCAGCATTTT
cdr3_aa: CASSLRTGAFTPSNQPQHF

v_call: TRBV19
clone_size: once
d_call: TRBD2
j_call: TRBJ2-1
cdr3_nt: TGTGCCAGTAGTTCCCTAGCGGGGGGTCACAATGAGCAGTTCTTC
cdr3_aa: CASSSLAGGHNEQFF

v_call: TRBV19
clone_size: few
d_call: NA
j_call: TRBJ1-2
cdr3_nt: TGTGCCAGTAGTATACAACCCCGGACAGGCTACACCTTC
cdr3_aa: CASSIQPRTGYTF

v_call: TRBV28
clone_size: NA
d_call: NA
j_call: TRBJ1-5
cdr3_nt: TGTGCCAGCAGTCCCACAACCACAGGTTTTCGCAATCAGCCCCAGCATTTT
cdr3_aa: CASSPTTTGFRNQPQHF